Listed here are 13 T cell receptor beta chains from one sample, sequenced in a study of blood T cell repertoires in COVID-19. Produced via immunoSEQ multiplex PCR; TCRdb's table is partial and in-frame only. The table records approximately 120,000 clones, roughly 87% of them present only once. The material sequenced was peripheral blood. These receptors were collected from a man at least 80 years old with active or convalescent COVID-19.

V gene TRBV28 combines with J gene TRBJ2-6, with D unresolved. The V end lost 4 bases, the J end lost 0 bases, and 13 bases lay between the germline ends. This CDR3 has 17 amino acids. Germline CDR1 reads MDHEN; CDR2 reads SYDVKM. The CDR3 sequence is CASSSYPSPSGANVLTF. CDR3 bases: TGTGCCAGCAGTTCCTACCCCTCCCCCTCTGGGGCCAACGTCCTGACTTTC. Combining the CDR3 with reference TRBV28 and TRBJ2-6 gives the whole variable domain DVKVTQSSRYLVKRTGEKVFLECVQDMDHENMFWYRQDPGLGLRLIYFSYDVKMKEKGDIPEGYSVSREKKERFSLILESASTNQTSMYLCASSSYPSPSGANVLTFGAGSRLTVL.

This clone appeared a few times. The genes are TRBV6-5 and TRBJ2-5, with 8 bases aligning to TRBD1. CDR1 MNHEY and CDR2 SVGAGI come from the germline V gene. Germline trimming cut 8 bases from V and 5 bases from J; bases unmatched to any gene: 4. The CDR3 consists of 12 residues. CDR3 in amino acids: CASGTGGETQYF. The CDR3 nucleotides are TGTGCCAGCGGAACAGGGGGGGAGACCCAGTACTTC.

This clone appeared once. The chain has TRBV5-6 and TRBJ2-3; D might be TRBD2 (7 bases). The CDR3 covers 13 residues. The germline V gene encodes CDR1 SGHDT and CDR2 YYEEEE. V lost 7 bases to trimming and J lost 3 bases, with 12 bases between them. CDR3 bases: TGTGCCAGCGAGGGGGGGCCAACAGATACGCAGTATTTT. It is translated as CASEGGPTDTQYF.

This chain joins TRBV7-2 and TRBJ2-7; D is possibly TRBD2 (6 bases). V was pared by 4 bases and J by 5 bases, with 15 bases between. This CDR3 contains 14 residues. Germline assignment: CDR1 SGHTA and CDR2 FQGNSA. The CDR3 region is CASSYSGSLDEQYF. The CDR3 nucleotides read TGTGCCAGCAGCTATAGCGGTTCACTCGACGAGCAGTACTTC.

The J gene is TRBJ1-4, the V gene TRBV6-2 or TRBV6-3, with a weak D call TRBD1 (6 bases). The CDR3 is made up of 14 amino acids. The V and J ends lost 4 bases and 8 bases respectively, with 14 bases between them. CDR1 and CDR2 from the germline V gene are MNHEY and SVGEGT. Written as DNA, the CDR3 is TGTGCCAGCAGTTTCCGCAGGGGAGGGGAAAAACTGTTTTTT. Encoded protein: CASSFRRGGEKLFF.

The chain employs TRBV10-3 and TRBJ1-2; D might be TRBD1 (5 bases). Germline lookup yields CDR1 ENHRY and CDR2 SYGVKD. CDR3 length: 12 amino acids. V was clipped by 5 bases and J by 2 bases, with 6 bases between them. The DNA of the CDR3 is TGTGCCATCAGTAGGGGAAACTATGGCTACACCTTC. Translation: CAISRGNYGYTF.

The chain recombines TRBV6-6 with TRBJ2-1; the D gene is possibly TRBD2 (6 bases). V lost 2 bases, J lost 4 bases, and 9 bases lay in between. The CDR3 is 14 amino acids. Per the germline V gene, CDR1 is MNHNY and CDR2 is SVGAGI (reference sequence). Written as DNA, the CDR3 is TGTGCCAGCAGTTACGGAGGGGTATACAATGAGCAGTTCTTC. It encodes CASSYGGVYNEQFF.

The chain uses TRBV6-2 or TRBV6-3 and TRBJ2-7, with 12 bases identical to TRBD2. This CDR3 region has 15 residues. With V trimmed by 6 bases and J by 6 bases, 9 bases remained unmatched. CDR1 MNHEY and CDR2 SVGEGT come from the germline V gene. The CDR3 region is CASSLGLAGIGEQYF. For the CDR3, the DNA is TGTGCCAGCAGCCTTGGACTAGCGGGAATAGGCGAGCAGTACTTC.

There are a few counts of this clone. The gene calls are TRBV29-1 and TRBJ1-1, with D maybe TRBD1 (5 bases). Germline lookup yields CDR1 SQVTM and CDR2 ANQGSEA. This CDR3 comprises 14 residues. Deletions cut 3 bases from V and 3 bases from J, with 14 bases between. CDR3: CSVEPRRGYTEAFF. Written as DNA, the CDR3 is TGCAGCGTTGAGCCCCGGCGGGGGTACACTGAAGCTTTCTTT.

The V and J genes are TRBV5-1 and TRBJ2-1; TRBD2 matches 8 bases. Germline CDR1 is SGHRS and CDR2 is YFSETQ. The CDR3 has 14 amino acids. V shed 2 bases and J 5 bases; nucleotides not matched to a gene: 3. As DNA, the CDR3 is TGCGCCAGCAGCTTAGTAGCGGGGAACAATGAGCAGTTCTTC. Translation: CASSLVAGNNEQFF.

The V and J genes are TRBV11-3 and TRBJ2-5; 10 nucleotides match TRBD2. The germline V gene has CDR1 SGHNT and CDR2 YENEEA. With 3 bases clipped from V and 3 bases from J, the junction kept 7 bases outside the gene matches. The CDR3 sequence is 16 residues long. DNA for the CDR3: TGTGCCAGCAGCTTCCGGAGCGGGAGGGCCGAAGAGACCCAGTACTTC. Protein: CASSFRSGRAEETQYF.

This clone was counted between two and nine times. DNA of the CDR3: TGTGCCAGCAGCTTGGATGGGACAGGGGAAGATACGCAGTATTTT. Its translation: CASSLDGTGEDTQYF. The rearrangement joins TRBV5-4 to TRBJ2-3; 10 nucleotides match TRBD1. This CDR3 region has 15 residues. CDR1 and CDR2 from the germline V gene are SGHNT and YYREEE (reference sequence). J gave up 5 bases and V 0 bases, and 3 bases lay outside the gene matches.

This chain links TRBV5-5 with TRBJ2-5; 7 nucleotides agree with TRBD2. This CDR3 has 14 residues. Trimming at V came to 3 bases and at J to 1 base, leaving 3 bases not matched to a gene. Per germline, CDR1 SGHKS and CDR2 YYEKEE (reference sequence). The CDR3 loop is CASSSAGVQETQYF. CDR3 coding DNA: TGTGCCAGCAGCTCGGCGGGAGTCCAAGAGACCCAGTACTTC.